This T cell receptor (beta chain) was retrieved from a study of T cell responses to AZD1222 COVID-19 vaccine. Overall study findings and caveats: Across spike, vaccine-associated CD4 TCRs were found, dominant at 160-218 and 743-854. Repertoires were obtained only post-peak T cell response. Of the AZD1222 recipients, only six were seropositive at baseline.

Worth noting for this clone: The target antigen is unknown.

Data came from immunoSEQ multiplex PCR; TCRdb stores just in-frame clones and leaves some out. The data show approximately 150,000 clones, approximately 90% seen once. Looked up from germline, CDR1 is LNHDA and CDR2 is SQIVND (reference sequence). The length of the CDR3 is 15 residues. V trimming: 3 bases; J trimming: 7 bases; junction bases outside the gene matches: 3. The source of this sequence is an adult who received the AZD1222 COVID-19 vaccine. The V and J genes are TRBV19 and TRBJ1-6; TRBD1 agrees at 10 bases. The sample was peripheral blood, taken 28 days after the second AZD1222 dose. The CDR3, as DNA: TGTGCCAGTAGTATGAGGACAGGGGGGAATTCACCCCTCCACTTT. Amino acids: CASSMRTGGNSPLHF.